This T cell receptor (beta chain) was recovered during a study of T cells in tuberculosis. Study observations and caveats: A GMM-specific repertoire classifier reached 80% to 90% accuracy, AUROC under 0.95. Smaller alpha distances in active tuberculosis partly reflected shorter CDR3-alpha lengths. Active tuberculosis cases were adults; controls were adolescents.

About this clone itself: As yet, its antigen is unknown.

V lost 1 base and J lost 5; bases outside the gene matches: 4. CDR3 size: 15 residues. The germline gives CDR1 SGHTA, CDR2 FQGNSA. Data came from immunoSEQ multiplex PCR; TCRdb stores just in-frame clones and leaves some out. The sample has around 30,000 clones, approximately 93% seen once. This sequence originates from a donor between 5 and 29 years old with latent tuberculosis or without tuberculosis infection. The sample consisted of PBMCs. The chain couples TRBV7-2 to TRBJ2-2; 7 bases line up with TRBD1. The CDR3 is CASSLGQGGTGELFF. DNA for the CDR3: TGTGCCAGCAGCTTAGGACAGGGTGGGACCGGGGAGCTGTTTTTT.